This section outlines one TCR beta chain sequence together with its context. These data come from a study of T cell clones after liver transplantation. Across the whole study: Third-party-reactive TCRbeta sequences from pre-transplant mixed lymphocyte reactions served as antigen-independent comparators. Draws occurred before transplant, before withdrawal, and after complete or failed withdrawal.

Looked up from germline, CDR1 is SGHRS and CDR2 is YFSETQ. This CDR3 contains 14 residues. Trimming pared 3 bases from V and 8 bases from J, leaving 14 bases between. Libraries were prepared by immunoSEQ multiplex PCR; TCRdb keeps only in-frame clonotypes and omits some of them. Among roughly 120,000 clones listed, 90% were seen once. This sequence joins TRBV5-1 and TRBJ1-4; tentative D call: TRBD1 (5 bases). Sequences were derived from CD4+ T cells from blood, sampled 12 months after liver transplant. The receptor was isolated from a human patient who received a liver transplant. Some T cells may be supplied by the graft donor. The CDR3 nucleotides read TGCGCCAGCAGCTCGGGGACCCTACGGGAAAAACTGTTTTTT. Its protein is CASSSGTLREKLFF.